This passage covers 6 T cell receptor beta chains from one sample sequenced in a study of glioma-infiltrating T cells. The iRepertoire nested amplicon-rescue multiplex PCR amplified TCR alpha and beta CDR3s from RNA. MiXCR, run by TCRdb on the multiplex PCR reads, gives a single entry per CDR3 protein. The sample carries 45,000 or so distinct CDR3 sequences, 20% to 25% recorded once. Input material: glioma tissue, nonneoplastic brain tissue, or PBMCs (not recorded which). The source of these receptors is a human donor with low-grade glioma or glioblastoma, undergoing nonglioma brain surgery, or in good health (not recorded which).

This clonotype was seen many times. The CDR3 loop reads CASSRGDRPYEQYF. The CDR3, as DNA: TGTGCCAGCAGCCGCGGGGACAGGCCCTACGAGCAGTACTTC. The chain has TRBV28 and TRBJ2-7; 8 nucleotides match TRBD1. Germline V lookup: CDR1 MDHEN, CDR2 SYDVKM. CDR3 length equals 14 residues. With V trimmed by 6 bases and J by 2 bases, 6 bases remained unmatched.

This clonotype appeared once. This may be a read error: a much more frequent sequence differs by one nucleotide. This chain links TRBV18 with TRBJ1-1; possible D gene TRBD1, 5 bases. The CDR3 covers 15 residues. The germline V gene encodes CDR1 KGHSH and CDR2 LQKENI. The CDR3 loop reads CASSPRPGANTESFF. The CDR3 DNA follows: TGTGCCAGCTCACCACGGCCCGGGGCGAACACTGAATCTTTCTTT.

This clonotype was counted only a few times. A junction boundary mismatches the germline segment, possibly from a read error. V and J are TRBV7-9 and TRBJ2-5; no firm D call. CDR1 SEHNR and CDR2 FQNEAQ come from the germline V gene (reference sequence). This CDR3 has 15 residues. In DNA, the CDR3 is TGTGCCGGCAGCTTAGGTACTGCGGAACAAGAGACCCAGTACTTC. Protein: CAGSLGTAEQETQYF.

CDR3 protein: CASSLSERVRKFF. The CDR3 region has the DNA TGTGCCAGCAGCTTATCAGAAAGGGTGAGAAAGTTCTTC. This chain links TRBV11-2 with TRBJ2-1; D is unclear. The CDR3 is 13 amino acids. Between the trimmed V and J ends, which lost 2 bases and 14 bases, there was a span of 16 bases. Germline CDR1 is SGHAT and CDR2 is FQNNGV.

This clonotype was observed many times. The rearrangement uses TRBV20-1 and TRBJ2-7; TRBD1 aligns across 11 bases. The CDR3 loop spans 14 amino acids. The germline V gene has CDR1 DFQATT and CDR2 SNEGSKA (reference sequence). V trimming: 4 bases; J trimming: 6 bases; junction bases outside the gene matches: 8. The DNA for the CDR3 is TGCAGTGCTATATACCCGGACAGGGGGCGCGAGCAGTACTTC. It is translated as CSAIYPDRGREQYF.

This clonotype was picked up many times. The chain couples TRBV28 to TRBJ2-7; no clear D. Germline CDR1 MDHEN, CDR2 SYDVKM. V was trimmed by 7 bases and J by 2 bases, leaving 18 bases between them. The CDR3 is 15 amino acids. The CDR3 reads CASTDDGRPAYEQYV. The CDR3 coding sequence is TGTGCCAGCACCGACGACGGCCGGCCTGCCTACGAGCAGTACGTC.